One sample yielded the 32 T cell receptor beta chains listed below, sequenced in a study of breast tumors, draining lymph nodes, adjacent tissues. TCRdb processed the multiplex PCR reads anew with MiXCR; each CDR3 protein has one entry. The sample consists of 150,000 to 200,000 distinct CDR3 sequences, 30% to 35% of them appearing once. Breast cancer patients provided tissue from their axillary draining lymph nodes. The sample consisted of axillary lymph node tissue. All receptors come from a female donor with breast cancer. Some clones in this sample may be carry-over from other donors' samples.

This clonotype was counted many times. The genes are TRBV9 and TRBJ2-3; TRBD2 agrees at 15 bases. V lost 4 bases to trimming and J lost 0 bases; unmatched junction nucleotides: 3. The CDR3 has 17 residues. CDR1 is SGDLS, CDR2 YYNGEE, per germline. CDR3 amino acids: CASSPGTSGRSTDTQYF. The CDR3 DNA follows: TGTGCCAGCAGCCCCGGGACTAGCGGGAGGAGCACAGATACGCAGTATTTT. Full variable domain (remainder filled in from reference TRBV9 and TRBJ2-3): DSGVTQTPKHLITATGQRVTLRCSPRSGDLSVYWYQQSLDQGLQFLIQYYNGEERAKGNILERFSAQQFPDLHSELNLSSLELGDSALYFCASSPGTSGRSTDTQYFGPGTRLTVL.

This clonotype was counted ten times or more. The gene calls are TRBV20-1 and TRBJ2-1, with 12 bases lining up with TRBD2. The CDR3 has 18 amino acids. Trimming cost V 3 bases and J 7 bases; bases outside gene matches: 16. From germline, CDR1 is DFQATT and CDR2 SNEGSKA (reference sequence). For the CDR3, the DNA is TGCAGTGCTAGTTCTTCGGCTAGCGGGGGGGCAAGGTGGAATGAGCAGTTCTTC. Its protein product is CSASSSASGGARWNEQFF.

In this sample, this clonotype turned up many times. The V call is TRBV5-8, the J call TRBJ1-3; D unclear. The CDR3 is 15 residues long. Trimming removed 0 bases from V and 0 bases from J, with 7 bases in between. Germline loops: CDR1 SGHTS, CDR2 YDEGEE. The CDR3 is CASSLAPGSGNTIYF. The CDR3 bases are TGTGCCAGCAGCTTGGCGCCCGGCTCTGGAAACACCATATATTTT.

This clonotype was counted at least ten times. The chain links TRBV20-1 to TRBJ2-1; possibly TRBD1 or TRBD2 for D (6 bases each). Germline-derived CDR1 and CDR2 are DFQATT and SNEGSKA (reference sequence). This CDR3 has 15 amino acids. Trimming shortened V by 5 bases and J by 9 bases, and 23 bases separated the two germline ends. CDR3 in amino acids: CSAESSRGRDLEQFF. DNA of the CDR3: TGCAGTGCTGAATCATCCCGGGGGCGGGACCTTGAGCAGTTCTTC.

This clonotype was observed at least ten times. This chain uses TRBV15 with TRBJ2-1, with 7 bases identical to TRBD1. The germline CDR1 and CDR2 sequences are LNHNV and YYDKDF (reference sequence). V trimming: 5 bases; J trimming: 4 bases; junction bases outside the gene matches: 8. CDR3 size: 15 residues. CDR3: CATSSPRDSYNEQFF. As DNA, the CDR3 is TGTGCCACCAGCTCCCCCCGGGACAGTTACAATGAGCAGTTCTTC.

The V and J genes are TRBV19 and TRBJ2-3, with 11 bases fitting TRBD2. CDR1 and CDR2 from the germline V gene are LNHDA and SQIVND (reference sequence). Unmatched junction bases numbered 7, after V lost 5 bases and J lost 6 bases. The CDR3 runs to 15 residues. CDR3 sequence: CASSDSGGAADTQYF. The CDR3 nucleotides read TGTGCCAGTAGTGATAGCGGGGGGGCCGCGGATACGCAGTATTTT.

Many counts were recorded for this clonotype. This sequence joins TRBV12-3 or TRBV12-4 and TRBJ1-2; D is undetermined. V was cut by 3 bases and J by 8 bases, with 16 bases left in between. CDR3 size: 14 residues. Written as DNA, the CDR3 is TGTGCCAGCAGTTTGGGAACTAATCTAGGGGGCTACACCTTC. Amino acid sequence: CASSLGTNLGGYTF.

This clonotype came up many times. The chain joins TRBV6-1 to TRBJ2-7, with 12 positions matching TRBD2. CDR1 is MNHNS, CDR2 SASEGT, per germline. The CDR3 is 15 amino acids. The V and J ends lost 6 bases and 6 bases, in that order; junction bases with no gene match: 9. The CDR3, as DNA: TGTGCCAGCAGGATTGGGACTAGCGGGCAGGGCGAGCAGTACTTC. The encoded protein is CASRIGTSGQGEQYF.

This clonotype was recorded at least ten times. The J gene is TRBJ2-5, the V gene TRBV12-3 or TRBV12-4, with TRBD2 identical over 10 bases. The CDR3 extends over 14 amino acids. The ends lost 7 bases at V and 4 bases at J; junction bases unmatched: 6. In nucleotides, the CDR3 is TGTGCCAGCAATAGCGGGGGGCCCCGAGAGACCCAGTACTTC. It codes for CASNSGGPRETQYF.

This clonotype has a count of ten or more. The chain is built from TRBV7-9 and TRBJ2-1; D is unresolved. The CDR3 runs 14 residues. Looked up from germline, CDR1 is SEHNR and CDR2 is FQNEAQ (reference sequence). V lost 5 bases to trimming and J lost 0 bases, with 8 bases between them. CDR3 protein: CASSPVGSYNEQFF. CDR3 in DNA: TGTGCCAGCAGCCCCGTTGGCTCCTACAATGAGCAGTTCTTC.

This clonotype was detected ten times or more. V gene TRBV10-3 combines with J gene TRBJ2-2, with 7 positions matching TRBD2. The length of the CDR3 is 14 residues. V lost 6 bases and J lost 8; bases outside the gene matches: 9. Germline V gene data show CDR1 as ENHRY and CDR2 as SYGVKD. The CDR3 here is CAIRAASGKGELFF. The CDR3 region has the DNA TGTGCCATCAGAGCGGCTAGCGGCAAGGGGGAGCTGTTTTTT.

This clonotype has at least ten counts. This chain joins TRBV12-3 or TRBV12-4 and TRBJ1-6; no reliable D call. This CDR3 is 15 amino acids long. The ends were cut back, 6 bases at V and 4 bases at J, with 13 bases in the middle. For the CDR3, the DNA is TGTGCCAGCAGCTCAAATACCGTATATAATTCACCCCTCCACTTT. Translating gives CASSSNTVYNSPLHF.

The chain recombines TRBV29-1 with TRBJ2-7, with D perhaps matching TRBD2 (7 bases). This CDR3 has 13 residues. V was clipped by 6 bases and J by 3 bases, with 15 bases between them. Germline V gives CDR1 SQVTM, CDR2 ANQGSEA. CDR3 in amino acids: CSVGGGADYEQYF. CDR3 coding DNA: TGCAGCGTAGGCGGGGGCGCCGACTACGAGCAGTACTTC.

This clonotype has ten or more counts. This chain links TRBV6-5 with TRBJ2-7; 7 bases are shared with TRBD1. The junction had 5 bases not matched to a gene; V was cut back by 6 bases and J by 0 bases. Germline CDR1 and CDR2: MNHEY and SVGAGI. This CDR3 comprises 14 residues. The CDR3 nucleotides read TGTGCCAGCAGACGACAGGGATCCTCCTACGAGCAGTACTTC. It is translated as CASRRQGSSYEQYF.

In this sample, this clonotype turned up a few times. V is TRBV27 and J is TRBJ2-1; TRBD2 is a possible D gene (5 bases). Per the germline V gene, CDR1 is MNHEY and CDR2 is SMNVEV (reference sequence). The CDR3 has 14 amino acids. V dropped 5 bases and J dropped 9 bases, with 17 bases sitting between them. The CDR3 region is CASSAWGAMSEQFF. The CDR3, as DNA: TGTGCCAGCAGTGCCTGGGGAGCAATGAGTGAGCAGTTCTTC.

On this clonotype: At one boundary the junction diverges from the germline segment, which might be a read error. V gene TRBV9 combines with J gene TRBJ2-1, with 7 bases matching TRBD1. The CDR3 extends over 15 amino acids. CDR1 and CDR2 (germline): SGDLS, YYNGEE. This chain's CDR3 is CASSPNRGPYNERFF. In DNA, the CDR3 is TGTGCCAGCAGCCCCAACAGGGGACCCTACAATGAGCGGTTCTTC.

The sample holds many counts of this clonotype. This chain joins TRBV6-1 and TRBJ2-7, with TRBD1 matching 9 bases. Losses at the gene ends were 5 bases for V and 4 bases for J; bases not matched to a gene: 9. The CDR3 runs to 15 residues. Germline CDR1 and CDR2: MNHNS and SASEGT. This chain's CDR3 is CASSPPGQGNYEQYF. The CDR3 nucleotides read TGTGCCAGCAGTCCACCGGGACAGGGTAATTACGAGCAGTACTTC.

In its sample, this clonotype was seen many times. J is TRBJ1-5 and V is TRBV6-6, with 8 nucleotides matching TRBD1. V was pared by 11 bases and J by 5 bases, with 11 bases of the junction left unmatched. Germline CDR1 MNHNY, CDR2 SVGAGI (reference sequence). The CDR3 covers 14 residues. The CDR3 spells CASRKGQDYQPQHF. Here the CDR3 DNA reads TGTGCCTCAAGAAAGGGACAGGACTATCAGCCCCAGCATTTT.

The CDR3 DNA follows: TGTGCCAGCAGCGCACTAGCGGGGGGCACCTACGAGCAGTACTTC. It encodes CASSALAGGTYEQYF. This chain links TRBV7-2 with TRBJ2-7, with 12 bases that match TRBD2. CDR3 length equals 15 residues. The V segment lost 5 bases and the J segment 2 bases; nucleotides outside the gene matches: 4. Germline CDR1 SGHTA, CDR2 FQGNSA.

Concerning this clonotype itself: Compared with germline, one end of the junction differs, possibly owing to a read error. This chain uses TRBV9 with TRBJ2-5; D is unclear. The CDR3 has 13 amino acids. CDR1 is SGDLS and CDR2 is YYNGEE in the germline V gene. The CDR3 loop is CANSVNLQEIQYF. The CDR3 coding sequence is TGTGCCAACAGCGTCAACCTCCAAGAGATCCAGTACTTC.

This clonotype has ten or more counts. This chain's CDR3 is CASSQAPFAGGHDEQFF. The CDR3 DNA reads TGCGCCAGCAGCCAGGCACCCTTCGCGGGAGGGCATGATGAGCAGTTCTTC. The rearrangement links TRBV4-1 to TRBJ2-1; 9 bases are a match to TRBD2. Germline V gene sequence: CDR1 MGHRA, CDR2 YSYEKL. The CDR3 covers 17 residues. The V gene end was trimmed by 3 bases and the J gene end by 8 bases; junction bases not matched to a gene: 14.

In this sample, this clonotype turned up many times. This chain joins TRBV4-1 and TRBJ1-2; the match to TRBD1 covers 8 bases. The V gene end was trimmed by 2 bases and the J gene end by 7 bases; junction bases not matched to a gene: 6. The CDR3 runs 14 residues. Per germline, CDR1 MGHRA and CDR2 YSYEKL. CDR3 in DNA: TGCGCCAGCAGCCAAATTAACAGGGGGGCTGGCTACACCTTC. It is translated as CASSQINRGAGYTF.

The chain employs TRBV20-1 and TRBJ1-5; D may be TRBD1 (6 bases). The CDR3 consists of 16 residues. In germline, CDR1 is DFQATT, CDR2 SNEGSKA (reference sequence). V was clipped by 5 bases and J by 4 bases, with 21 bases between them. The CDR3 protein is CSAPRGGGRKNQPQHF. In DNA form, the CDR3 reads TGCAGTGCTCCCCGGGGGGGGGGGCGGAAGAATCAGCCCCAGCATTTT.

This clonotype was seen at least ten times. The V and J genes are TRBV24-1 and TRBJ1-5; 7 bases fit TRBD1. Germline assignment: CDR1 KGHDR and CDR2 SFDVKD. The junction had 4 bases not matched to a gene; V was cut back by 10 bases and J by 2 bases. The CDR3 loop spans 13 amino acids. CDR3 DNA: TGTGCCACGAGACAGGGCGGCAATCAGCCCCAGCATTTT. It is translated as CATRQGGNQPQHF.

This chain joins TRBV5-1 and TRBJ1-4; the D is unclear. The V gene lost 3 bases and the J gene lost 4 bases, with 7 bases spanning the gap. The CDR3 extends over 13 amino acids. Germline assignment: CDR1 SGHRS and CDR2 YFSETQ. The DNA for the CDR3 is TGCGCCAGCAGCTCAGGAGTTAATGAAAAACTGTTTTTT. Residues: CASSSGVNEKLFF.

The chain uses TRBV20-1 and TRBJ2-5, with TRBD2 matching 14 bases. Losses at the gene ends were 6 bases for V and 4 bases for J; bases not matched to a gene: 4. Looked up from germline, CDR1 is DFQATT and CDR2 is SNEGSKA (reference sequence). This CDR3 spans 14 amino acids. The CDR3 sequence is CSATGTSGRETQYF. The CDR3, as DNA: TGCAGTGCGACCGGGACTAGCGGGAGAGAGACCCAGTACTTC.

This clonotype showed up many times. The chain carries TRBV5-8 and TRBJ2-5, with 9 bases that match TRBD2. Losses at the gene ends were 0 bases for V and 12 bases for J; bases not matched to a gene: 0. Germline CDR1 is SGHTS and CDR2 is YDEGEE. The CDR3 totals 11 residues. CDR3 sequence reads: CASSLGGGEYF. The CDR3 DNA reads TGTGCCAGCAGCTTGGGCGGGGGGGAGTACTTC.

The sample holds many counts of this clonotype. V usage is TRBV24-1 and J usage is TRBJ1-2; no reliable D call. V was cut by 2 bases and J by 4 bases, with 10 bases left in between. The CDR3 has 14 amino acids. The germline V gene encodes CDR1 KGHDR and CDR2 SFDVKD. The CDR3 nucleotides read TGTGCCACCAGTGATTCCGCCCGCATCTATGGCTACACCTTC. This gives the protein CATSDSARIYGYTF.

This clonotype came up many times. As DNA, the CDR3 is TGTGCCAGCAGTTACTCTATGAATGAAAAACTGTTTTTT. It codes for CASSYSMNEKLFF. The chain has TRBV6-5 and TRBJ1-4; no definite D call. This CDR3 comprises 13 residues. The germline CDR1 and CDR2 sequences are MNHEY and SVGAGI. Trimming removed 0 bases at V and 5 bases at J, with 4 bases between.

This clonotype has ten or more counts. The chain carries TRBV11-2 and TRBJ2-2, with 9 positions matching TRBD2. V was clipped by 5 bases and J by 4 bases; unmatched bases: 5. The V gene's germline CDR1 is SGHAT and CDR2 FQNNGV. The CDR3 is made up of 15 amino acids. CDR3 residues: CASSPSGMGTGELFF. CDR3 nucleotides: TGTGCCAGCAGCCCTAGCGGGATGGGCACCGGGGAGCTGTTTTTT.

This clonotype showed up many times. V is TRBV20-1 and J is TRBJ2-7, with D unclear. Trimming shortened V by 0 bases and J by 0 bases, and 15 bases separated the two germline ends. Germline loops: CDR1 DFQATT, CDR2 SNEGSKA (reference sequence). The CDR3 sequence is 16 residues long. The CDR3 protein is CSARDGMPLSSYEQYF. The CDR3, as DNA: TGCAGTGCTAGAGATGGCATGCCTCTAAGCTCCTACGAGCAGTACTTC.

This clonotype was recorded a few times. The chain has TRBV12-5 and TRBJ1-1, with D maybe TRBD1 (5 bases). CDR1 and CDR2 from the germline V gene are LGHNT and FRNRAP. The CDR3 runs to 13 residues. V was cut by 2 bases and J by 5 bases, with 9 bases left in between. The CDR3 bases are TGTGCTAGTGGTTTGAACCAGGGAACTGAAGCTTTCTTT. Its translation is CASGLNQGTEAFF.